The rows below give T cell receptor beta chains drawn from one sample of a study of PD-1 blockade in classical Hodgkin lymphoma. Repertoires were generated with immunoSEQ multiplex PCR, while TCRdb's copy carries only in-frame clones and drops some. This table holds roughly 50,000 clones, 90% found once. Here the sequenced sample was peripheral blood mononuclear cells (PBMCs), taken before the fourth cycle of nivolumab. These receptors were obtained from a human donor with classical Hodgkin lymphoma. Both conserved end residues are trimmed from each CDR3.

j_gene: TRBJ2-7; v_gene: TRBV7-3; CDR3aa: ASSLLRGKEQY
j_gene: TRBJ2-3; v_gene: TRBV7-9; CDR3aa: ASTSNRVNTQY
j_gene: TRBJ2-1; v_gene: TRBV29-1; CDR3aa: SVPRPTRLSYNEQF
j_gene: TRBJ1-1; v_gene: TRBV6-5; CDR3aa: ASSYTGKGQNTEAF
j_gene: TRBJ2-7; v_gene: TRBV21-1; CDR3aa: ASSLSCVRQLSYEQY
j_gene: TRBJ2-3; v_gene: TRBV4-2; CDR3aa: ASSPKSKASSTDTQY
j_gene: TRBJ2-7; v_gene: TRBV7-8; CDR3aa: ASRPTRRTYEQY
j_gene: TRBJ1-3; v_gene: TRBV5-1; CDR3aa: ASSLLGSSGNTIY
j_gene: TRBJ2-3; v_gene: TRBV6-1; CDR3aa: ASSVVTDTQY
j_gene: TRBJ2-7; v_gene: TRBV11-3; CDR3aa: ASSPRVRSYEQY
j_gene: TRBJ1-2; v_gene: TRBV25-1; CDR3aa: ASSETLDSFYGYT
j_gene: TRBJ1-4; v_gene: TRBV9; CDR3aa: ASSVLTGDDEKLF
j_gene: TRBJ2-2; v_gene: TRBV9; CDR3aa: ASSPGLVHTGELF
j_gene: TRBJ2-1; v_gene: TRBV10-3; CDR3aa: AIQKTGGSNEQF
j_gene: TRBJ1-2; v_gene: TRBV28; CDR3aa: ASSSPINYGYT